This T cell receptor beta chain was observed in a study of cytomegalovirus exposure and HLA in healthy donors. Study conclusions and caveats: 150 to 200 TCR beta chains were listed as cytomegalovirus-associated.

A word on this clone: Its antigen is not identified.

The study ran its PCR with 60 Vbeta and 13 Jbeta primers. Sequenced by immunoSEQ multiplex PCR; TCRdb stores in-frame clones only, minus some. The specimen's table records approximately 120,000 clones. The sequenced sample was PBMCs. The TCR sequence derives from a middle-aged man in good health and CMV-seronegative.

The CDR3 bases are TGTGCCAGCAGTGGACAGGGGGTGAAGGATAATTCACCCCTCCACTTT. Protein sequence: CASSGQGVKDNSPLHF. V and J are TRBV6-1 and TRBJ1-6, with TRBD1 matching over 9 bases. The CDR3 contains 16 residues. Germline CDR1 is MNHNS and CDR2 is SASEGT. V dropped 4 bases and J dropped 5; count of bases not matched to a gene: 6.